These T cell receptor beta chains were read from a single sample in a study of cytomegalovirus exposure and HLA in healthy donors. Measured with immunoSEQ multiplex PCR; TCRdb has only the in-frame clones, and not every one. The sample yields about 160,000 clones, 75% seen once. Specimen: PBMCs. The receptor set was obtained from a woman in her 50s in good health and CMV-seropositive. Both conserved end residues are part of each CDR3. D genes are given only for firm matches. Clone size is given for some rows only: seen once, a few or many times, or a class if the clone is expanded.

v_call: TRBV29-1; d_call: -; j_call: TRBJ1-2; clone_size: -; cdr3_nt: TGCAGCGTTGACCAGGGGCAGACTAACTATGGCTACACCTTC; cdr3_aa: CSVDQGQTNYGYTF
v_call: TRBV6-5; d_call: TRBD2; j_call: TRBJ2-1; clone_size: -; cdr3_nt: TGTGCCAGCAGTGCTCGCGGGGGGTACAATGAGCAGTTCTTC; cdr3_aa: CASSARGGYNEQFF
v_call: TRBV2; d_call: -; j_call: TRBJ2-5; clone_size: few; cdr3_nt: TGTGCCAGCAGTCCCCTAGGACAAGAGACCCAGTACTTC; cdr3_aa: CASSPLGQETQYF
v_call: TRBV5-1; d_call: -; j_call: TRBJ1-3; clone_size: -; cdr3_nt: TGCGCCAGCAGCCCGATACAGGGAGACACCATATATTTT; cdr3_aa: CASSPIQGDTIYF
v_call: TRBV29-1; d_call: -; j_call: TRBJ1-1; clone_size: -; cdr3_nt: TGCAGCGTTGTGCATCTCCAGGGAGGTGAAGCTTTCTTT; cdr3_aa: CSVVHLQGGEAFF
v_call: TRBV7-9; d_call: -; j_call: TRBJ1-1; clone_size: -; cdr3_nt: TGTGCCAGCAGCTTAGTGGGGGCGGTTGGCACTGAAGCTTTCTTT; cdr3_aa: CASSLVGAVGTEAFF
v_call: TRBV19; d_call: TRBD2; j_call: TRBJ2-1; clone_size: -; cdr3_nt: TGTGCCAGTACCCTCGAGTGGGTAGCGGGGACTACGTCGGGCGACAATGAGCAGTTCTTC; cdr3_aa: CASTLEWVAGTTSGDNEQFF
v_call: TRBV9; d_call: -; j_call: TRBJ1-2; clone_size: -; cdr3_nt: TGTGCCAGCAGCGTAGGACAGAACTATGGCTACACCTTC; cdr3_aa: CASSVGQNYGYTF
v_call: TRBV5-1; d_call: TRBD2; j_call: TRBJ2-1; clone_size: -; cdr3_nt: TGCGCCAGCAGCTTGGCTAGCGGGGGGAGGAATGAGCAGTTCTTC; cdr3_aa: CASSLASGGRNEQFF
v_call: TRBV28; d_call: -; j_call: TRBJ1-5; clone_size: -; cdr3_nt: TGTGCCACCTTAGGGGTTCAGCCCCAGCATTTT; cdr3_aa: CATLGVQPQHF
v_call: TRBV15; d_call: TRBD1; j_call: TRBJ1-2; clone_size: -; cdr3_nt: TGTGCCACCAGGCCCGGGACAGAGTCTAACTATGGCTACACCTTC; cdr3_aa: CATRPGTESNYGYTF
v_call: TRBV10-1; d_call: -; j_call: TRBJ2-2; clone_size: -; cdr3_nt: TGCGCCAGCACGGGAAATACCGGGGAGCTGTTTTTT; cdr3_aa: CASTGNTGELFF
v_call: TRBV7-3; d_call: TRBD2; j_call: TRBJ2-1; clone_size: -; cdr3_nt: TGTGCCAGCAGCTTAAGCGGGGGGGGGTACAATGAGCAGTTCTTC; cdr3_aa: CASSLSGGGYNEQFF
v_call: TRBV7-3; d_call: -; j_call: TRBJ1-1; clone_size: -; cdr3_nt: TGTGCCAGCAGCTTACAGGGTATGGACACTGAAGCTTTCTTT; cdr3_aa: CASSLQGMDTEAFF
v_call: TRBV2; d_call: -; j_call: TRBJ2-5; clone_size: -; cdr3_nt: TGTGCCAGCAGCCTCGACGGACTTGAAGAGACCCAGTACTTC; cdr3_aa: CASSLDGLEETQYF
v_call: TRBV6-5; d_call: -; j_call: TRBJ1-2; clone_size: few; cdr3_nt: TGTGCCAGCAGTTTTACAGAGAACTATGGCTACACCTTC; cdr3_aa: CASSFTENYGYTF
v_call: TRBV19; d_call: TRBD1; j_call: TRBJ2-1; clone_size: once; cdr3_nt: TGTGCCACGAGGACAGGGCGCAATGAGCAGTTCTTC; cdr3_aa: CATRTGRNEQFF
v_call: TRBV27; d_call: -; j_call: TRBJ1-4; clone_size: few; cdr3_nt: TGTGCCAGCAGTTATCGAGGAGGGGCAGAAAAACTGTTTTTT; cdr3_aa: CASSYRGGAEKLFF
v_call: TRBV21-1; d_call: -; j_call: TRBJ1-5; clone_size: few; cdr3_nt: TGTGCCAGCAGCAAAGGGAGGCGGCCACGCAATCAGCCCCAGCATTTT; cdr3_aa: CASSKGRRPRNQPQHF
v_call: TRBV5-1; d_call: -; j_call: TRBJ2-7; clone_size: -; cdr3_nt: TGCGCCAGCAGCTTGTGGCCAGGGGACTACGAGCAGTACTTC; cdr3_aa: CASSLWPGDYEQYF
v_call: TRBV5-1; d_call: TRBD2; j_call: TRBJ2-1; clone_size: -; cdr3_nt: TGCGCCAGCAGCGCCAGACTAGCGGGGGGGAACAATGAGCAGTTCTTC; cdr3_aa: CASSARLAGGNNEQFF
v_call: TRBV2; d_call: -; j_call: TRBJ2-2; clone_size: -; cdr3_nt: TGTGCCAGCCGGTTCGAAGTTAACACCGGGGAGCTGTTTTTT; cdr3_aa: CASRFEVNTGELFF
v_call: TRBV5-1; d_call: TRBD1; j_call: TRBJ1-2; clone_size: -; cdr3_nt: TGCGCCAGCAGTGATCCGACAGGGATAGACTATGGCTACACCTTC; cdr3_aa: CASSDPTGIDYGYTF
v_call: TRBV6-5; d_call: -; j_call: TRBJ1-2; clone_size: -; cdr3_nt: TGTGCCAGCAGTTACTCGAATGCTATCAATGGCTACACCTTC; cdr3_aa: CASSYSNAINGYTF
v_call: TRBV6-1; d_call: -; j_call: TRBJ2-5; clone_size: -; cdr3_nt: TGTGCCAGCAGTGAATTCAGGGCGGAGACCCAGTACTTC; cdr3_aa: CASSEFRAETQYF
v_call: TRBV7-9; d_call: -; j_call: TRBJ2-2; clone_size: -; cdr3_nt: TGTGCCAGCACCTTTTCCTACGGGGATAACACCGGGGAGCTGTTTTTT; cdr3_aa: CASTFSYGDNTGELFF
v_call: TRBV6-1; d_call: TRBD1; j_call: TRBJ1-6; clone_size: -; cdr3_nt: TGTGCCAGCAGTGAACGGACAGGGGGAGTCTTGATTTCACCCCTCCACTTT; cdr3_aa: CASSERTGGVLISPLHF
v_call: TRBV7-3; d_call: -; j_call: TRBJ1-2; clone_size: -; cdr3_nt: TGTGCCAGCAGCCCCACCAATGCAGGGGATTGGGGCTACACCTTC; cdr3_aa: CASSPTNAGDWGYTF
v_call: TRBV5-1; d_call: TRBD1; j_call: TRBJ1-1; clone_size: -; cdr3_nt: TGCGCCAGCAGCCGAGAAGGGGGCGCGGGCACTGAAGCTTTCTTT; cdr3_aa: CASSREGGAGTEAFF
v_call: TRBV19; d_call: -; j_call: TRBJ1-1; clone_size: -; cdr3_nt: TGTGCCAGTAGTATAGAGGGCAGGGGTCGGACTGAAGCTTTCTTT; cdr3_aa: CASSIEGRGRTEAFF
v_call: TRBV4-1; d_call: -; j_call: TRBJ1-6; clone_size: -; cdr3_nt: TGCGCCAGCAGCCAAACAGGGAGTGGTAATTCACCCCTCCACTTT; cdr3_aa: CASSQTGSGNSPLHF
v_call: TRBV5-1; d_call: TRBD2; j_call: TRBJ2-2; clone_size: -; cdr3_nt: TGCGCCAGCAGCTTGGAGAGCGGGGGGGCAACCGGGGAGCTGTTTTTT; cdr3_aa: CASSLESGGATGELFF
v_call: TRBV2; d_call: -; j_call: TRBJ1-6; clone_size: -; cdr3_nt: TGTGCCAGCAGTGAGACAGCGAATTCACCCCTCCACTTT; cdr3_aa: CASSETANSPLHF
v_call: TRBV7-9; d_call: -; j_call: TRBJ1-1; clone_size: -; cdr3_nt: TGTGCCAGCAGCTCAGGGACTTCTCATGGGGCTTTCTTT; cdr3_aa: CASSSGTSHGAFF
v_call: TRBV5-1; d_call: TRBD1; j_call: TRBJ2-7; clone_size: -; cdr3_nt: TGCGCCAGCAGCTACCGGGACAGGGGGATGCCTTTCTACGAGCAGTACTTC; cdr3_aa: CASSYRDRGMPFYEQYF
v_call: TRBV6-1; d_call: -; j_call: TRBJ1-2; clone_size: -; cdr3_nt: TGTGCCAGCAGTGAAGCTCTGTGGAAAGGGGTTGGCTACACCTTC; cdr3_aa: CASSEALWKGVGYTF
v_call: TRBV4-2; d_call: -; j_call: TRBJ2-7; clone_size: -; cdr3_nt: TGTGCCAGCAGCCAAGAGGGCGCAGGGTCAACCGCCAGGCGCGAGCAGTACTTC; cdr3_aa: CASSQEGAGSTARREQYF
v_call: TRBV18; d_call: TRBD1; j_call: TRBJ1-4; clone_size: -; cdr3_nt: TGTGCCAGCTCACCCCGGGACAGCTCTAATGAAAAACTGTTTTTT; cdr3_aa: CASSPRDSSNEKLFF
v_call: TRBV7-9; d_call: -; j_call: TRBJ2-7; clone_size: once; cdr3_nt: TGTGCCAGCAGCTTAGTACAGACGGACTACGAGCAGTACTTC; cdr3_aa: CASSLVQTDYEQYF
v_call: TRBV7-6; d_call: TRBD2; j_call: TRBJ2-1; clone_size: -; cdr3_nt: TGTGCCAGCAGCTTTAATAGCGGGGGGTCCTCCTACAATGAGCAGTTCTTC; cdr3_aa: CASSFNSGGSSYNEQFF
v_call: TRBV4-1; d_call: TRBD1; j_call: TRBJ1-1; clone_size: -; cdr3_nt: TGCGCCAGCAGACTTTCCGGGACAGCCAAGAACACTGAAGCTTTCTTT; cdr3_aa: CASRLSGTAKNTEAFF
v_call: TRBV29-1; d_call: TRBD1; j_call: TRBJ1-2; clone_size: -; cdr3_nt: TGCAGCGTTGAATCAGGGGGCGCGTCCCTCTATGGCTACACCTTC; cdr3_aa: CSVESGGASLYGYTF
v_call: TRBV18; d_call: -; j_call: TRBJ2-5; clone_size: once; cdr3_nt: TGTGCCAGCTCACCCACACGACTGACCGCTTCGGGGGGACAAACGACCCAGTACTTC; cdr3_aa: CASSPTRLTASGGQTTQYF
v_call: TRBV18; d_call: -; j_call: TRBJ1-1; clone_size: -; cdr3_nt: TGTGCCAGCTCACCACCGGGGGCCTTGAACACTGAAGCTTTCTTT; cdr3_aa: CASSPPGALNTEAFF
v_call: TRBV5-1; d_call: TRBD1; j_call: TRBJ1-2; clone_size: few; cdr3_nt: TGCGCCAGCAGCCCGGGGACAGGGAATTTTTATGGCTACACCTTC; cdr3_aa: CASSPGTGNFYGYTF
v_call: TRBV4-1; d_call: -; j_call: TRBJ2-3; clone_size: -; cdr3_nt: TGCGCCAGCAGCCCTCGGGGAGCGGCAGCAGATACGCAGTATTTT; cdr3_aa: CASSPRGAAADTQYF
v_call: TRBV7-9; d_call: TRBD1; j_call: TRBJ2-7; clone_size: -; cdr3_nt: TGTGCCAGCAGCTCTGCTTCCCCACAGGGGGCAGGGGAGCAGTACTTC; cdr3_aa: CASSSASPQGAGEQYF
v_call: TRBV6-5; d_call: -; j_call: TRBJ2-5; clone_size: -; cdr3_nt: TGTGCCAGCAGGACCGCGGGGGCGAGGACCCAGTACTTC; cdr3_aa: CASRTAGARTQYF
v_call: TRBV6-1; d_call: TRBD2; j_call: TRBJ2-7; clone_size: -; cdr3_nt: TGTGCCAGCATTCCGGGACTAGCGGGAATATACGAGCAGTACTTC; cdr3_aa: CASIPGLAGIYEQYF
v_call: TRBV6-5; d_call: -; j_call: TRBJ1-4; clone_size: -; cdr3_nt: TGTGCCAGCAGTACCCGGGACTGGAATGAAAAACTGTTTTTT; cdr3_aa: CASSTRDWNEKLFF
v_call: TRBV6-6; d_call: -; j_call: TRBJ1-2; clone_size: once; cdr3_nt: TGTGCCGCGGGGGGAACGGGGATTTTTATTGGCTACACCTTC; cdr3_aa: CAAGGTGIFIGYTF
v_call: TRBV5-1; d_call: -; j_call: TRBJ2-3; clone_size: few; cdr3_nt: TGCGCCAGCAGCAGGACGGGGGAAAGCACAGATACGCAGTATTTT; cdr3_aa: CASSRTGESTDTQYF
v_call: TRBV27; d_call: -; j_call: TRBJ2-2; clone_size: -; cdr3_nt: TGTGCCAGCAGTCCACAATCCGGGGAGCTGTTTTTT; cdr3_aa: CASSPQSGELFF
v_call: TRBV5-5; d_call: TRBD1; j_call: TRBJ2-2; clone_size: -; cdr3_nt: TGTGCCAGCAGCTTGGGATCAGGGGGAGACACCGGGGAGCTGTTTTTT; cdr3_aa: CASSLGSGGDTGELFF